This T cell receptor beta chain was observed in a study of blood T cell repertoires in COVID-19. Study as a whole: PBMCs, B-cell-depleted T cells, or T cells provided the cDNA or gDNA that made up the material.

Authors' methods: For nucleated cells, counts were estimated from reference gene primer amplification. Data came from immunoSEQ multiplex PCR; TCRdb stores just in-frame clones and leaves some out. Clone size and the V and J calls come from that table; the DNA yielded D and trimming. This table holds about 52,000 clones, just over 85% found once. Germline V gene sequence: CDR1 SGHTA, CDR2 FQGNSA. This CDR3 has 14 amino acids. Trimming took off 4 bases at V and 8 bases at J, with 17 bases between the two ends. The origin of this receptor is a man in his sixties or seventies with acute or convalescent COVID-19. The chain carries TRBV7-2 and TRBJ1-1, with a tentative D call TRBD1 (6 bases). Sequencing was performed on peripheral blood. DNA for the CDR3: TGTGCCAGCAGCTCACAGGGTTTTTTAACGGAAGCTTTCTTT. This gives the protein CASSSQGFLTEAFF.